This T cell receptor (beta chain) was recorded in a study of cytomegalovirus exposure and HLA in healthy donors. General study points: Whilst most TCR sequences proved rare, a subset of public TCRs occurred across many donors. Most of the TCR beta V segments (in an earlier analysis) were productive either about 87% or about 30% of the time.

As concerns this clone: What it recognizes is unknown.

The PCR ran on 60 Vbeta and 13 Jbeta primers. Profiling relied on immunoSEQ multiplex PCR, and the TCRdb table lists in-frame clones only, not all of them. The profile shows some 190,000 clones, 75% to 80% of them singletons. CDR1 and CDR2 from the germline V gene are MDHEN and SYDVKM. The junction had 11 bases not matched to a gene; V was cut back by 7 bases and J by 5 bases. The CDR3 length is 15 residues. The chain employs TRBV28 and TRBJ1-2; 9 bases are shared with TRBD1. Input material: PBMCs. This clonotype was sampled from a woman in her twenties or thirties in good health and CMV-seropositive. The CDR3 bases are TGTGCCAGCATCCAACAGGGGGCGCTTGGATATGGCTACACCTTC. Protein sequence: CASIQQGALGYGYTF.